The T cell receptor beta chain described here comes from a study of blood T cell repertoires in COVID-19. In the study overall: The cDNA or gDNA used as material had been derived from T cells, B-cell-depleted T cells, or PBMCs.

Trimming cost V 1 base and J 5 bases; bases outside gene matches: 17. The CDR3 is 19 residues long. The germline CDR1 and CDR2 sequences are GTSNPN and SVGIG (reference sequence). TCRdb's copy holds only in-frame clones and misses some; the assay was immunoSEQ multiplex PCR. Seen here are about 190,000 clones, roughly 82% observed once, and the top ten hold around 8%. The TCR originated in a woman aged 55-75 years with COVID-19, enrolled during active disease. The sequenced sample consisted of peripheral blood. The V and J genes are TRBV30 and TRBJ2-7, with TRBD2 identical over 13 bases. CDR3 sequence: CAWSGLGLAGEGNVDEQYF. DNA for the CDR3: TGTGCCTGGAGTGGCCTTGGACTAGCGGGAGAGGGGAACGTCGACGAGCAGTACTTC.